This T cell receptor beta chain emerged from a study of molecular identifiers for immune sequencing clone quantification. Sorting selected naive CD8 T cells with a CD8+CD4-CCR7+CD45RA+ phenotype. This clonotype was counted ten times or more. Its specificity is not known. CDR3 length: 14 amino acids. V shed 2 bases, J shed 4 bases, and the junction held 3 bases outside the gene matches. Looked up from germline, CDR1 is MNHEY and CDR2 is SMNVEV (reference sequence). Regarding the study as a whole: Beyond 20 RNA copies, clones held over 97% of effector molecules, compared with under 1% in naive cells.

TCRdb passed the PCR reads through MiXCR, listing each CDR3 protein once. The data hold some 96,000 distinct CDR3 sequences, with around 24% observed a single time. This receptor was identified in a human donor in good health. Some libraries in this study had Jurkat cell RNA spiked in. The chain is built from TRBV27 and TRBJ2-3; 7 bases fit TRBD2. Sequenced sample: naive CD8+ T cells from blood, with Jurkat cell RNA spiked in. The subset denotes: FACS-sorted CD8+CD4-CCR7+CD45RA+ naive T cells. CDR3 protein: CASSLLGGPDTQYF. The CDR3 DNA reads TGTGCCAGCAGTTTACTGGGAGGGCCAGATACGCAGTATTTT.